The 22 T cell receptor beta chains presented below share a single source sample, sequenced in a study of blood T cell repertoires in COVID-19. Produced via immunoSEQ multiplex PCR; TCRdb's table is partial and in-frame only. The table shows 300,000 to 400,000 clones, with roughly nine tenths occurring only once. The specimen was PBMCs or T cells enriched from blood (not recorded which). The receptors derive from a woman aged 25 to 39 who had been exposed to COVID-19.

The V call is TRBV19, the J call TRBJ1-1; 8 bases match TRBD1. V gave up 5 bases and J gave up 7 bases; unmatched junction bases: 15. This CDR3 is built from 16 residues. Germline CDR1 is LNHDA and CDR2 is SQIVND (reference sequence). CDR3 DNA: TGTGCCAGTAGTCGAGGGGATTGGGGACAGGCAAATGAAGCTTTCTTT. Translation: CASSRGDWGQANEAFF.

V usage is TRBV12-3 or TRBV12-4 and J usage is TRBJ1-4; perhaps TRBD1 as D (5 bases). Trimming shortened V by 3 bases and J by 7 bases, and 9 bases separated the two germline ends. The CDR3 totals 13 residues. CDR3 DNA: TGTGCCAGCAGTTTGGCGGGGGTTGAAAAACTGTTTTTT. This sequence encodes CASSLAGVEKLFF.

A single count supports this clone. The rearrangement uses TRBV9 and TRBJ2-1, with D unresolved. V lost 6 bases to trimming and J lost 0 bases, with 10 bases between them. There are 14 residues in the CDR3. Looked up from germline, CDR1 is SGDLS and CDR2 is YYNGEE. The DNA of the CDR3 is TGTGCCAGCAATTCGTTGAGCTCCTACAATGAGCAGTTCTTC. This codes for CASNSLSSYNEQFF. Based on the CDR3 plus reference TRBV9 and TRBJ2-1, the full variable domain is DSGVTQTPKHLITATGQRVTLRCSPRSGDLSVYWYQQSLDQGLQFLIQYYNGEERAKGNILERFSAQQFPDLHSELNLSSLELGDSALYFCASNSLSSYNEQFFGPGTRLTVL.

The V gene is TRBV18, the J gene TRBJ1-4, with TRBD1 matching 7 bases. The CDR3 spans 16 residues. V dropped 2 bases and J dropped 5; count of bases not matched to a gene: 8. Germline assignment: CDR1 KGHSH and CDR2 LQKENI. This CDR3 reads CASSPFEGQLNEKLFF. The CDR3 nucleotides are TGTGCCAGCTCACCATTTGAGGGACAGCTAAATGAAAAACTGTTTTTT. The whole variable domain, filled in from reference TRBV18 and TRBJ1-4, reads NAGVMQNPRHLVRRRGQEARLRCSPMKGHSHVYWYRQLPEEGLKFMVYLQKENIIDESGMPKERFSAEFPKEGPSILRIQQVVRGDSAAYFCASSPFEGQLNEKLFFGSGTQLSVL.

The chain employs TRBV6-5 and TRBJ1-2; weak D call: TRBD1 (5 bases). Deletions cut 2 bases from V and 8 bases from J, with 12 bases between. Germline assignment: CDR1 MNHEY and CDR2 SVGAGI. The CDR3 loop spans 13 amino acids. The chain's CDR3 is CASSYKGPRGYTF. CDR3 in DNA: TGTGCCAGCAGTTACAAGGGGCCGCGGGGCTACACCTTC.

The chain combines TRBV18 with TRBJ2-2; possibly TRBD1 for D (5 bases). The germline V gene encodes CDR1 KGHSH and CDR2 LQKENI. Trimming took off 6 bases at V and 1 base at J, with 9 bases between the two ends. This CDR3 contains 14 residues. The CDR3 sequence: CASSTDRNTGELFF. The CDR3 coding sequence is TGTGCCAGCTCGACAGACCGGAACACCGGGGAGCTGTTTTTT.

The chain combines TRBV5-8 with TRBJ2-7, with 11 positions matching TRBD1. CDR3 length: 16 residues. With 2 bases clipped from V and 3 bases from J, the junction kept 7 bases outside the gene matches. The germline V gene encodes CDR1 SGHTS and CDR2 YDEGEE. CDR3 amino acids: CASSFGLGQGVYEQYF. The CDR3 region has the DNA TGTGCCAGCAGCTTTGGTTTGGGACAGGGGGTCTACGAGCAGTACTTC.

Note on this clone: One base separates it from a far larger clone, so it is likely a read error. Within the sample, other DNA sequences also encode this same CDR3. The V and J genes are TRBV5-5 and TRBJ1-6, with D unclear. With 0 bases removed from V and 5 bases from J, the gap between germline ends came to 6 bases. Germline-derived CDR1 and CDR2 are SGHKS and YYEKEE (reference sequence). The CDR3 has 14 residues. The CDR3 is CASSLGRHNSPLHF. The CDR3 bases are TGTGCCAGCAGCTTGGGGAGACATAATTCACCCCTCCACTTT.

The gene calls are TRBV4-1 and TRBJ1-2; D is perhaps TRBD1 (5 bases). CDR3 length equals 17 residues. Germline V gene lookup returns CDR1 MGHRA and CDR2 YSYEKL. Trimming removed 4 bases from V and 4 bases from J, with 22 bases in between. The CDR3 DNA reads as TGCGCCAGCAGCCTAAATGGGTTCAGCAGGGAGGGCTATGGCTACACCTTC. Its protein product is CASSLNGFSREGYGYTF.

The chain employs TRBV7-6 and TRBJ2-7, with 11 bases fitting TRBD1. The trim removed 6 bases at V and 4 bases at J, leaving 8 bases unmatched. The CDR3 extends over 15 amino acids. Germline V gene lookup returns CDR1 SGHVS and CDR2 FNYEAQ. CDR3 loop: CASSLDRGRIYEQYF. DNA for the CDR3: TGTGCCAGCAGTCTGGACAGGGGGCGAATTTACGAGCAGTACTTC.

The chain has TRBV2 and TRBJ1-2; possibly TRBD1 for D (6 bases). Trimming shortened V by 3 bases and J by 6 bases, and 11 bases separated the two germline ends. Germline CDR1 and CDR2: SNHLY and FYNNEI. This CDR3 is 13 amino acids long. CDR3 sequence (DNA): TGTGCCAGCAGTGAGAGGACAGAAAATGGCTACACCTTC. As protein: CASSERTENGYTF.

The V call is TRBV5-6, the J call TRBJ2-1, with TRBD1 matching 10 bases. Per germline, CDR1 SGHDT and CDR2 YYEEEE. V trimming: 0 bases; J trimming: 6 bases; junction bases outside the gene matches: 9. This CDR3 is built from 17 residues. CDR3 coding DNA: TGTGCCAGCAGCTTGGATGACGGGACAGGGGTAGGCAATGAGCAGTTCTTC. It codes for CASSLDDGTGVGNEQFF.

The genes are TRBV5-5 and TRBJ1-5; the D gene is possibly TRBD1 (5 bases). This CDR3 is built from 13 residues. V gave up 3 bases and J gave up 3 bases, with 7 bases separating them. Germline values: CDR1 SGHKS, CDR2 YYEKEE (reference sequence). The CDR3 is CASSSGNNQPQHF. The DNA for the CDR3 is TGTGCCAGCAGCTCAGGGAACAATCAGCCCCAGCATTTT.

This chain joins TRBV9 and TRBJ2-7; possible D gene TRBD1, 6 bases. V was pared by 0 bases and J by 2 bases, with 9 bases between. Germline CDR1 and CDR2: SGDLS and YYNGEE. The CDR3 covers 14 residues. CDR3 amino acids: CASSVVAGAYEQYF. The CDR3 DNA reads as TGTGCCAGCAGCGTAGTGGCAGGGGCCTACGAGCAGTACTTC.

Concerning this clone itself: Other DNA sequences within the sample encode an identical CDR3. CDR3 residues: CASSADRDGYTF. CDR3 in DNA: TGTGCCAGCAGCGCCGACAGGGATGGCTACACCTTC. The chain uses TRBV2 and TRBJ1-2; 7 bases match TRBD1. V lost 6 bases, J lost 6 bases, and 4 bases stayed unmatched. This CDR3 is 12 amino acids long. Germline V gives CDR1 SNHLY, CDR2 FYNNEI.

This chain uses TRBV5-6 with TRBJ2-2; the D gene is possibly TRBD1 (6 bases). V was cut by 4 bases and J by 4 bases, with 17 bases left in between. Germline V gives CDR1 SGHDT, CDR2 YYEEEE. The length of the CDR3 is 16 residues. DNA for the CDR3: TGTGCCAGCAGCCGGACCGGGACACGGGGCACCGGGGAGCTGTTTTTT. Protein: CASSRTGTRGTGELFF.

The rearrangement joins TRBV5-1 to TRBJ2-5; 13 positions match TRBD2. V dropped 4 bases and J dropped 0; count of bases not matched to a gene: 3. Looked up from germline, CDR1 is SGHRS and CDR2 is YFSETQ. The CDR3 has 16 amino acids. The CDR3 DNA sequence: TGCGCCAGCAGCCTGGGACTAGCGGGGTACCAAGAGACCCAGTACTTC. Residues: CASSLGLAGYQETQYF.

The chain has TRBV19 and TRBJ2-4; 7 positions match TRBD2. Looked up from germline, CDR1 is LNHDA and CDR2 is SQIVND (reference sequence). The V and J ends lost 4 bases and 6 bases, in that order; junction bases with no gene match: 9. The CDR3 has 15 amino acids. The DNA of the CDR3 is TGTGCCAGTAGTAGTGTGGCTAGCGGCGGAAACATTCAGTACTTC. Translating it yields CASSSVASGGNIQYF.

The chain combines TRBV5-1 with TRBJ1-4, with 7 bases that match TRBD1. CDR1 is SGHRS, CDR2 YFSETQ, per germline. Trimming took 0 bases from V and 6 from J; bases not matched to a gene: 2. The CDR3 extends over 14 amino acids. The CDR3 DNA reads TGCGCCAGCAGCTTGGCCGGGACAGATGAAAAACTGTTTTTT. It translates to CASSLAGTDEKLFF.

The CDR3 loop reads CALDTSYEQYF. Here the CDR3 DNA reads TGTGCCTTGGACACCTCCTACGAGCAGTACTTC. The chain combines TRBV30 with TRBJ2-7; a weak D match, TRBD1 (5 bases). V gave up 7 bases and J gave up 0 bases, with 7 bases separating them. Germline V gene sequence: CDR1 GTSNPN, CDR2 SVGIG (reference sequence). This CDR3 spans 11 amino acids.

V usage is TRBV11-2 and J usage is TRBJ2-1, with unresolved D. The CDR3 has 18 amino acids. Trimming left V 1 base short and J 0 bases short, with 16 bases between. CDR1 is SGHAT and CDR2 is FQNNGV in the germline V gene. In DNA, the CDR3 is TGTGCCAGCAGCTTAGGCGCAATATTGTTAAGCTCCTACAATGAGCAGTTCTTC. Protein product: CASSLGAILLSSYNEQFF.

The rearrangement joins TRBV18 to TRBJ2-3, with 10 bases lining up with TRBD1. Per the germline V gene, CDR1 is KGHSH and CDR2 is LQKENI. Trimming removed 6 bases from V and 5 bases from J; junction bases left unmatched: 8. CDR3 length equals 15 residues. For the CDR3, the DNA is TGTGCCAGCTCGTATCGGACAGGGGGAGGAGATACGCAGTATTTT. Translating it yields CASSYRTGGGDTQYF.